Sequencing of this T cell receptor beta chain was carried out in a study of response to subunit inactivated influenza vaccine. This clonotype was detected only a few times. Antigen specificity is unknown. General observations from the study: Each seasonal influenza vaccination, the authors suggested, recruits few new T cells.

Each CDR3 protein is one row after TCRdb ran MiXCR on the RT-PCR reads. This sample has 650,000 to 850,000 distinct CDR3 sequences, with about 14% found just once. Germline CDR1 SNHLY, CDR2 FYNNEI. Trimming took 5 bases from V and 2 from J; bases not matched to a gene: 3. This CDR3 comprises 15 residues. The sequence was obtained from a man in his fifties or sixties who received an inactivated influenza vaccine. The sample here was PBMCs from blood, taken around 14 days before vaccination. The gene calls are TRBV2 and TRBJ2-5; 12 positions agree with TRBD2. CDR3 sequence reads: CASSITSGGQETQYF. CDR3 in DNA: TGTGCCAGCAGTATTACTAGCGGGGGGCAAGAGACCCAGTACTTC.